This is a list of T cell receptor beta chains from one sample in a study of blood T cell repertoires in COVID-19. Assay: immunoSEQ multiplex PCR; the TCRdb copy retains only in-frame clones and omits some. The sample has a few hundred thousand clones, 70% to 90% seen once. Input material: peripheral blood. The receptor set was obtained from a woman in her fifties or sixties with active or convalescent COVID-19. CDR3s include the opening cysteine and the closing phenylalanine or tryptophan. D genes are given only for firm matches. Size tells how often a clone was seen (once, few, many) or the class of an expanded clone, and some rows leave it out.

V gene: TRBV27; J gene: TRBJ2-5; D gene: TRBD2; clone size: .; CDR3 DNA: TGTGCCAGCAGTTTATTTGCGGGGGGGACTAAATTACAAGAGACCCAGTACTTC; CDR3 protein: CASSLFAGGTKLQETQYF
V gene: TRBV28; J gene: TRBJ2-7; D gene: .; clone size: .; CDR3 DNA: TGTGCCAGCAGTTCTCCAGGGCATCACTACGAGCAGTACTTC; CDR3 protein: CASSSPGHHYEQYF
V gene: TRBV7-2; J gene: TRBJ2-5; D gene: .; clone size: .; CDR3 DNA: TGTGCCAGCAGCGCCACAGGGATAGAGACCCAGTACTTC; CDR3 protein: CASSATGIETQYF
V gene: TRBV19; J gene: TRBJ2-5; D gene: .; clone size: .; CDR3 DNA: TGTGCCAGTAGTCACAGGGCTTTGGGAGAGACCCAGTACTTC; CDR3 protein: CASSHRALGETQYF
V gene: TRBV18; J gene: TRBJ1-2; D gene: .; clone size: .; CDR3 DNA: TGTGCCAGCTCACCACCAAGCGGGAATGGCTACACCTTC; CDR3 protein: CASSPPSGNGYTF
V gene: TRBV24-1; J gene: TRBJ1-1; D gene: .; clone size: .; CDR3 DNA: TGTGCCACCCGGTCGGGGGGGAACACTGAAGCTTTCTTT; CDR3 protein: CATRSGGNTEAFF
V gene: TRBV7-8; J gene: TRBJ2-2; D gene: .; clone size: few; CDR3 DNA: TGTGCCAGCAGCTTATCGTGGGGGGAACGAACGAACACCGGGGAGCTGTTTTTT; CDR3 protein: CASSLSWGERTNTGELFF
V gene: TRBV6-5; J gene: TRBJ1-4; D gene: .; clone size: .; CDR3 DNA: TGTGCCAGCAGTTACTCAGGACACCGGAATGAAAAACTGTTTTTT; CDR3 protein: CASSYSGHRNEKLFF
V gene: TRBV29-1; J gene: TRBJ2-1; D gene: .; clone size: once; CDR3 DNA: TGCAGCGTTGACTACGGTAACAATGAGCAGTTCTTC; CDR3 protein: CSVDYGNNEQFF
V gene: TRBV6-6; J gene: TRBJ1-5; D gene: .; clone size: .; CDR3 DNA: TGTGCCAGCAGTTTTAACAGGGCTAATCAGCCCCAGCATTTT; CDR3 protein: CASSFNRANQPQHF
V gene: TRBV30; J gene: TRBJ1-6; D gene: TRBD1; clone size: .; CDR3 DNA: TGTGCCTGGAGTAATAAAGGGACAGGGGCTTCACCCCTCCACTTT; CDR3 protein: CAWSNKGTGASPLHF
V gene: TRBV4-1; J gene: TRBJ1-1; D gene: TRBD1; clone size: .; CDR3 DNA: TGCGCCAGCAGCCAACGCAGGGGGCAGGGCACTGAAGCTTTCTTT; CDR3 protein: CASSQRRGQGTEAFF
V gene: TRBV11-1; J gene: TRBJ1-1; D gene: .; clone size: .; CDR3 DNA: TGTGCCAGCATATCGGACACTGAAGCTTTCTTT; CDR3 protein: CASISDTEAFF
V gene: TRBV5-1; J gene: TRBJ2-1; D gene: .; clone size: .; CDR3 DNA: TGCGCCAAACCAGGGGTGTACAATGAGCAGTTCTTC; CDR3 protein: CAKPGVYNEQFF
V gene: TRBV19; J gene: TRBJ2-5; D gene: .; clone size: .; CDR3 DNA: TGTGCCAGTCCAACCAGGGTGAAGACCCAGTACTTC; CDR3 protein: CASPTRVKTQYF
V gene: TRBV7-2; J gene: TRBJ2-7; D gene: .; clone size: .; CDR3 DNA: TGTGCCAGCAGAGGGGACTCCTACGAGCAGTACTTC; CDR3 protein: CASRGDSYEQYF
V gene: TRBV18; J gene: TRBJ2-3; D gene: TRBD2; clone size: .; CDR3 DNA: TGTGCCAGCTCACCTGATCCCCGGTGGCTAGCGGGGGCCCGAGGGCAGTATTTT; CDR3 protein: CASSPDPRWLAGARGQYF
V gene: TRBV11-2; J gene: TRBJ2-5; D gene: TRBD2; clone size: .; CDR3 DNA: TGTGCCAGCAGTTTACAGCGGGGGGCGTGGGAGACCCAGTACTTC; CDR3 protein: CASSLQRGAWETQYF
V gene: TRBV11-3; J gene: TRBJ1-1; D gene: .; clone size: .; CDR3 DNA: TGTGCCAGCAGCTTTCAGGAGAACACTGAAGCTTTCTTT; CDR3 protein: CASSFQENTEAFF
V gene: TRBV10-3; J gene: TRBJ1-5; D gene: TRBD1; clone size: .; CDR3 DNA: TGTGCCATCAGGCAGGGGGCCAGTCAGCCCCAGCATTTT; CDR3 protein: CAIRQGASQPQHF
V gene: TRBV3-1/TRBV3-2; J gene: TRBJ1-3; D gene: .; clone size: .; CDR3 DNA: TGTGCCAGCAGCCAGGGGTCGGGGTGGGTCTCTCTCTCTGGAAACACCATATATTTT; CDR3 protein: CASSQGSGWVSLSGNTIYF
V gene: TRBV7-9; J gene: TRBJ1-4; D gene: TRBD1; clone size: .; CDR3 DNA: TGTGCCAGCAGTCCAGACAGGGGACCATCGAATGAAAAACTGTTTTTT; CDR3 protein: CASSPDRGPSNEKLFF
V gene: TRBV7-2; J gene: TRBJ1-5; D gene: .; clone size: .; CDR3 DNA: TGTGCCAGCAGCTCTGGGGGGAATCAGCCCCAGCATTTT; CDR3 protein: CASSSGGNQPQHF
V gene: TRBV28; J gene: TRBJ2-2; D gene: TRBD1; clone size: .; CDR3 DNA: TGTGCCAGCAGTTTACTGACAGGGGCCACCGGGGAGCTGTTTTTT; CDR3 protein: CASSLLTGATGELFF
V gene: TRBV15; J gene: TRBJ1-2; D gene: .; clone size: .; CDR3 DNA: TGTGCCACCAGCAGATCCCAACAGGGTTCTAACTATGGCTACACCTTC; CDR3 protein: CATSRSQQGSNYGYTF
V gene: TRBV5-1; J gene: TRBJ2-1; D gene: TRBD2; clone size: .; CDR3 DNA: TGCGCCAGCAGCTTGGGCCTAGCGGGAATAGATGAGCAGTTCTTC; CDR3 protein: CASSLGLAGIDEQFF
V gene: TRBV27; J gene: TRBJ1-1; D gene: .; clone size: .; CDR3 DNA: TGTGCCAGCAGTTTATTCGCAGGAGGCACTGAAGCTTTCTTT; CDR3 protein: CASSLFAGGTEAFF
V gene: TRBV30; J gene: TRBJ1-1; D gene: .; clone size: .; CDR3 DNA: TGTGCCTGGACAGGCAGGGCCCAGACTGAAGCTTTCTTT; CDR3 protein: CAWTGRAQTEAFF
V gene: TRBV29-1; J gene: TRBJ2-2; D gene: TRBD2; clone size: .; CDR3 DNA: TGCAGCGCCGCACCACTAGCGAGAATCGGCGGGGAGCTGTTTTTT; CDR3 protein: CSAAPLARIGGELFF
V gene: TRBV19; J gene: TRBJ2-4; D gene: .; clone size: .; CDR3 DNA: TGTGCCAGTAGTATTAACACCAAAAACATTCAGTACTTC; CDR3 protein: CASSINTKNIQYF
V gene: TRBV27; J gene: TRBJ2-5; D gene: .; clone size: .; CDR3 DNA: TGTGCCAGCCGCCCCCCGCCCGAGGTAGGAGAGACCCAGTACTTC; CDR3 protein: CASRPPPEVGETQYF
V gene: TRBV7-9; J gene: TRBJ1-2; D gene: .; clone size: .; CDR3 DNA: TGTGCCAGCAGCCGTAGGGGGGGCGTCACTAAATCTTATGGCTACACCTTC; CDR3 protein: CASSRRGGVTKSYGYTF
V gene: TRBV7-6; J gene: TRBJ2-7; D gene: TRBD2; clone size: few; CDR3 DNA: TGTGCCAGCAGCTTACTGACTAGCGGCCGATCCGAGCAGTACTTC; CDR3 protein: CASSLLTSGRSEQYF
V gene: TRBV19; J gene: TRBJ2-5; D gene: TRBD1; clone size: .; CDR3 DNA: TGTGCCAGTAGTATACGAAGGACAGGGGGCCGCCGGCAAGAGACCCAGTACTTC; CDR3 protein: CASSIRRTGGRRQETQYF
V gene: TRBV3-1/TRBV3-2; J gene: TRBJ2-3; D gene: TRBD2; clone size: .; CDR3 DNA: TGTGCCAGCAGCTGGGTAGCGGGGGGCCCCGGGGATACGCAGTATTTT; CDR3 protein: CASSWVAGGPGDTQYF
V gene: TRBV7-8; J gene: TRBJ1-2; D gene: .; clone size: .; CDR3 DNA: TGTGCCAGCAGCTTAGCCAGTTCCTACACGGCGGAGGGTGGCTATGGCTACACCTTC; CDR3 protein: CASSLASSYTAEGGYGYTF
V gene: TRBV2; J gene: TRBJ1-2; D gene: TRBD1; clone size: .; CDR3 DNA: TGTGCCAGCATTTCTGACAGGGTGTATGGCTACACCTTC; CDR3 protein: CASISDRVYGYTF
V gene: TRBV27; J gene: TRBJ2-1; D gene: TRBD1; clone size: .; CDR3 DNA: TGTGCCAGCAGTCAAGGGGGCCGCTCCTACAATGAGCAGTTCTTC; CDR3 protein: CASSQGGRSYNEQFF
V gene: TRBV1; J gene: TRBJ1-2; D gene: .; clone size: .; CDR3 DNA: TGCACCAGCAGCCTCGGCAGGGAGGATGGCTACACCTTC; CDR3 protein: CTSSLGREDGYTF
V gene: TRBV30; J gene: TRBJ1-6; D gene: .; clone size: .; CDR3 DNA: TGTGCCTGGATCGTTGGACGGGGTAATTCACCCCTCCACTTT; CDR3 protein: CAWIVGRGNSPLHF
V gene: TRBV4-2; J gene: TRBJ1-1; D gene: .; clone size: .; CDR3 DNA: TGTGCCAGCAGCCAAGATGTGGGGGCGCGCGCTGAAGCTTTCTTT; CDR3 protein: CASSQDVGARAEAFF